The clone carrying this T cell receptor (beta chain) showed up just a few times. The source of the sample is a study of blood T cell repertoires in COVID-19. Across the study: Acute and convalescent COVID-19 samples came from the United States, Italy and Spain. PBMCs, B-cell-depleted T cells, or T cells were the source of the cDNA or gDNA that made up the material.

CDR3 length equals 12 residues. The V and J ends lost 5 bases and 6 bases respectively, with 10 bases between them. Sequencing was performed with immunoSEQ multiplex PCR; in TCRdb, only in-frame clones are kept and a portion is missing. The data hold fewer than 200,000 clones, with around 93% observed a single time. This chain joins TRBV12-3 or TRBV12-4 and TRBJ1-1; possibly TRBD1 for D (6 bases). The clonotype was recovered from a woman between 45 and 65 years old with acute or convalescent COVID-19. What was sequenced was peripheral blood. This CDR3 is CASSPGQPEAFF. CDR3 DNA: TGTGCCAGCAGTCCCGGACAGCCTGAAGCTTTCTTT.